This passage covers 25 T cell receptor beta chains from one sample sequenced in a study of shared clonotypes between healthy human individuals. TCRdb's table, derived via immunoSEQ multiplex PCR, lists solely in-frame clones and lacks some. This sample carries 950,000 to 1,200,000 clones, about 72% of them seen once, and the ten largest clones take roughly 0.82%. The sequenced sample consisted of memory CD4+ T cells from PBMCs. Subset: CD45RA-negative fraction. The source of these receptors is a man younger than 30 in good health. Some clones in this sample may be carry-over from other donors' samples.

This chain links TRBV19 with TRBJ2-2; 12 nucleotides match TRBD1. Unmatched junction bases numbered 4, after V lost 7 bases and J lost 4 bases. The length of the CDR3 is 15 residues. The germline V gene has CDR1 LNHDA and CDR2 SQIVND (reference sequence). CDR3 amino acids: CASMGQGAGTGELFF. CDR3 coding DNA: TGTGCCAGTATGGGACAGGGGGCGGGCACCGGGGAGCTGTTTTTT. Complete variable domain (other parts from reference TRBV19 and TRBJ2-2): DGGITQSPKYLFRKEGQNVTLSCEQNLNHDAMYWYRQDPGQGLRLIYYSQIVNDFQKGDIAEGYSVSREKKESFPLTVTSAQKNPTAFYLCASMGQGAGTGELFFGEGSRLTVL.

The V call is TRBV2, the J call TRBJ2-1; D remains unclear. There are 11 residues in the CDR3. Germline values: CDR1 SNHLY, CDR2 FYNNEI. Between the trimmed V and J ends, which lost 11 bases and 4 bases, there was a span of 9 bases. The CDR3 DNA follows: TGTGCCGGAAAGGTATACAATGAGCAGTTCTTC. Its translation: CAGKVYNEQFF.

The chain has TRBV5-4 and TRBJ1-2; TRBD1 is a possible D gene (6 bases). The V end lost 4 bases, the J end lost 0 bases, and 22 bases lay between the germline ends. The CDR3 is 18 amino acids. Germline assignment: CDR1 SGHNT and CDR2 YYREEE (reference sequence). The CDR3 DNA is TGTGCCAGCAGCCCCACGGGGACACGAGTTGTAGCTAACTATGGCTACACCTTC. It translates to CASSPTGTRVVANYGYTF.

The rearrangement uses TRBV25-1 and TRBJ1-5; D not certain. The V end lost 6 bases, the J end lost 9 bases, and 18 bases lay between the germline ends. The CDR3 runs to 14 residues. Looked up from germline, CDR1 is MGHDK and CDR2 is SYGVNS. CDR3: CASSRDGTLGPQHF. Written as DNA, the CDR3 is TGTGCCAGCAGCCGCGACGGAACGTTGGGGCCCCAGCATTTT. Full variable domain (rest looked up from reference TRBV25-1 and TRBJ1-5): EADIYQTPRYLVIGTGKKITLECSQTMGHDKMYWYQQDPGMELHLIHYSYGVNSTEKGDLSSESTVSRIRTEHFPLTLESARPSHTSQYLCASSRDGTLGPQHFGDGTRLSIL.

J is TRBJ1-6 and V is TRBV30; D gene unclear. Germline V CDR1 and CDR2: GTSNPN, SVGIG (reference sequence). Trimming cost V 7 bases and J 16 bases, with 17 bases left between them. This CDR3 is 11 amino acids long. The CDR3 sequence: CAYGREERLHF. The CDR3 nucleotides read TGTGCCTACGGACGGGAAGAAAGACTCCACTTT. Complete variable domain (other parts from reference TRBV30 and TRBJ1-6): SQTIHQWPATLVQPVGSPLSLECTVEGTSNPNLYWYRQAAGRGLQLLFYSVGIGQISSEVPQNLSASRPQDRQFILSSKKLLLSDSGFYLCAYGREERLHFGNGTRLTVT.

This clone has only one observation. This sequence joins TRBV7-8 and TRBJ1-5; D gene uncertain. In germline, CDR1 is SGHVS, CDR2 FQNEAQ. The CDR3 consists of 13 residues. Trimming removed 8 bases from V and 1 base from J, with 9 bases in between. The CDR3 DNA sequence: TGTGCCAGCGGTATGGCGAGCAATCAGCCCCAGCATTTT. Its protein is CASGMASNQPQHF. Together with reference TRBV7-8 and TRBJ1-5, the CDR3 gives the full variable domain: GAGVSQSPRYKVAKRGQDVALRCDPISGHVSLFWYQQALGQGPEFLTYFQNEAQLDKSGLPSDRFFAERPEGSVSTLKIQRTQQEDSAVYLCASGMASNQPQHFGDGTRLSIL.

The chain joins TRBV6-1 to TRBJ1-1; a weak D match, TRBD1 (5 bases). Looked up from germline, CDR1 is MNHNS and CDR2 is SASEGT. The CDR3 runs 15 residues. V lost 10 bases, J lost 0 bases, and 18 bases lay in between. The CDR3 sequence is CATLKLEQVNTEAFF. The CDR3 DNA follows: TGTGCCACCCTAAAGCTTGAACAGGTGAACACTGAAGCTTTCTTT.

The chain joins TRBV10-3 to TRBJ2-1; TRBD2 is a possible D gene (5 bases). The V and J ends lost 5 bases and 8 bases respectively, with 16 bases between them. This CDR3 spans 14 amino acids. CDR1 is ENHRY, CDR2 SYGVKD, per germline. CDR3 nucleotide sequence: TGTGCCATCAGTTTAGGACTCGACCGCGATGAGCAGTTCTTC. Its protein product is CAISLGLDRDEQFF.

The rearrangement links TRBV5-4 to TRBJ1-2, with TRBD1 as a possible D gene (5 bases). Germline loops: CDR1 SGHNT, CDR2 YYREEE (reference sequence). Trimming cost V 4 bases and J 2 bases, with 12 bases left between them. The CDR3 is 14 residues long. The CDR3 DNA reads TGTGCCAGCAGCCCACCTCCAGGGAACTATGGCTACACCTTC. Encoded protein: CASSPPPGNYGYTF.

This chain connects TRBV5-6 to TRBJ2-1, with a tentative D call TRBD1 (6 bases). Germline-derived CDR1 and CDR2 are SGHDT and YYEEEE. V was pared by 2 bases and J by 6 bases, with 12 bases between. CDR3 size: 14 residues. The DNA of the CDR3 is TGTGCCAGCAGCTTTGGCAGGGGCCGCAATGAGCAGTTCTTC. It is translated as CASSFGRGRNEQFF.

This clone was detected once. The rearrangement joins TRBV6-5 to TRBJ1-2; possibly TRBD1 for D (5 bases). CDR3 length: 14 amino acids. Trimming took off 0 bases at V and 7 bases at J, with 12 bases between the two ends. Germline V gene data show CDR1 as MNHEY and CDR2 as SVGAGI. CDR3 residues: CASSYSQGSGGYTF. DNA for the CDR3: TGTGCCAGCAGTTACTCTCAGGGTTCGGGTGGCTACACCTTC.

This clone showed up just once. The chain combines TRBV5-1 with TRBJ2-7, with D perhaps TRBD2 (6 bases). V lost 3 bases and J 2 bases, leaving 15 bases between the germline ends. Per the germline V gene, CDR1 is SGHRS and CDR2 is YFSETQ. The CDR3 loop spans 15 amino acids. CDR3: CASSSDPGVPYEQYF. CDR3 nucleotides: TGCGCCAGCAGCTCCGACCCGGGGGTACCCTACGAGCAGTACTTC. Full variable domain (remainder filled in from reference TRBV5-1 and TRBJ2-7): KAGVTQTPRYLIKTRGQQVTLSCSPISGHRSVSWYQQTPGQGLQFLFEYFSETQRNKGNFPGRFSGRQFSNSRSEMNVSTLELGDSALYLCASSSDPGVPYEQYFGPGTRLTVT.

V gene TRBV6-6 combines with J gene TRBJ1-5; no clear D gene. The ends were cut back, 6 bases at V and 4 bases at J, with 13 bases in the middle. This CDR3 spans 14 amino acids. Germline V gene sequence: CDR1 MNHNY, CDR2 SVGAGI (reference sequence). The CDR3 nucleotides are TGTGCCAGCAGCCCACTGGGAGGGAATCAGCCCCAGCATTTT. As protein: CASSPLGGNQPQHF.

This clone was seen a handful of times. The J gene is TRBJ1-3, the V gene TRBV28; D might be TRBD1 (5 bases). V was pared by 5 bases and J by 5 bases, with 16 bases between. Germline lookup yields CDR1 MDHEN and CDR2 SYDVKM. The CDR3 length is 15 residues. The CDR3 DNA sequence: TGTGCCAGCAGTAAGCAAGGGACGCACCGAAACACCATATATTTT. Translation: CASSKQGTHRNTIYF.

The chain joins TRBV7-9 to TRBJ1-1; no clear D gene. The CDR3 has 13 residues. Germline V lookup: CDR1 SEHNR, CDR2 FQNEAQ (reference sequence). V shed 3 bases and J shed 10 bases, with 15 bases lying between them. DNA for the CDR3: TGTGCCAGCAGCTTTTCGGGGATATTGGGAGCTTTCTTT. This translates into CASSFSGILGAFF. The full variable domain, rest sourced from reference TRBV7-9 and TRBJ1-1, is DTGVSQNPRHKITKRGQNVTFRCDPISEHNRLYWYRQTLGQGPEFLTYFQNEAQLEKSRLLSDRFSAERPKGSFSTLEIQRTEQGDSAMYLCASSFSGILGAFFGQGTRLTVV.

This clone came up many times. The J gene is TRBJ2-7, the V gene TRBV19, with 8 bases aligning to TRBD1. The junction had 8 bases not matched to a gene; V was cut back by 3 bases and J by 4 bases. The V gene's germline CDR1 is LNHDA and CDR2 SQIVND (reference sequence). CDR3 length equals 15 residues. The CDR3 sequence is CASSIGTGPLYEQYF. The DNA for the CDR3 is TGTGCCAGTAGTATTGGGACAGGCCCCCTATACGAGCAGTACTTC.

With respect to this clone: In the same sample, other DNA sequences code for this CDR3. V usage is TRBV28 and J usage is TRBJ2-2, with 7 bases matching TRBD2. With V trimmed by 6 bases and J by 0 bases, 4 bases remained unmatched. The CDR3 contains 15 residues. Germline V gene lookup returns CDR1 MDHEN and CDR2 SYDVKM. CDR3 DNA sequence: TGTGCCAGCAGCCCCGGGGGGACGAACACCGGGGAGCTGTTTTTT. It specifies CASSPGGTNTGELFF.

CDR3 sequence reads: CASSLELALNEQFF. CDR3 in DNA: TGTGCCAGCAGCTTAGAGCTAGCGTTAAATGAGCAGTTCTTC. The chain is built from TRBV11-2 and TRBJ2-1; possibly TRBD2 for D (6 bases). V was clipped by 0 bases and J by 7 bases, with 10 bases between them. Looked up from germline, CDR1 is SGHAT and CDR2 is FQNNGV. CDR3 length equals 14 residues.

The chain links TRBV28 to TRBJ2-3; D is tentatively TRBD1 or TRBD2 (6 bases each). The V gene's germline CDR1 is MDHEN and CDR2 SYDVKM. The CDR3 consists of 17 residues. V was cut by 5 bases and J by 5 bases, with 23 bases left in between. CDR3 coding DNA: TGTGCCAGCAGTCCCAGGTTGGGGGGCGCATGGGTAGATACGCAGTATTTT. Translation gives CASSPRLGGAWVDTQYF.

This clone showed up just a few times. The CDR3, as DNA: TGTGCCATCAGTGACGGACTAGCGGGAGGGCCGAGGACCGGGGAGCTGTTTTTT. It translates to CAISDGLAGGPRTGELFF. The chain combines TRBV10-3 with TRBJ2-2, with 15 bases aligning to TRBD2. CDR3 length: 18 residues. The V gene's germline CDR1 is ENHRY and CDR2 SYGVKD. V dropped 3 bases and J dropped 5; count of bases not matched to a gene: 7.

The CDR3 loop reads CASSPGQGRNSGANVLTF. Written as DNA, the CDR3 is TGTGCCAGCTCACCCGGACAGGGGAGAAACTCTGGGGCCAACGTCCTGACTTTC. The rearrangement joins TRBV18 to TRBJ2-6, with TRBD1 matching 9 bases. CDR1 and CDR2 from the germline V gene are KGHSH and LQKENI. With V trimmed by 3 bases and J by 0 bases, 6 bases remained unmatched. The CDR3 covers 18 residues.

The genes are TRBV29-1 and TRBJ1-2, with 10 bases identical to TRBD1. CDR3 size: 12 residues. The J segment lost 4 bases and the V segment lost 5 bases, leaving 1 base of the junction unmatched. Germline CDR1 and CDR2: SQVTM and ANQGSEA. The CDR3 sequence: CSVWTGGYGYTF. The CDR3, as DNA: TGCAGCGTTTGGACAGGGGGCTATGGCTACACCTTC.

J is TRBJ1-4 and V is TRBV5-1, with D tentatively TRBD1 (5 bases). V was pared by 6 bases and J by 8 bases, with 20 bases between. The CDR3 totals 15 residues. Germline lookup yields CDR1 SGHRS and CDR2 YFSETQ. The CDR3 DNA reads as TGCGCCAGCACCTTCGCGGGGCAGGGCAACGAAAAACTGTTTTTT. Residues: CASTFAGQGNEKLFF.

In this sample, this clone turned up many times. This chain connects TRBV4-1 to TRBJ1-2, with a possible D match to TRBD1 (6 bases). CDR1 and CDR2 from the germline V gene are MGHRA and YSYEKL. V was trimmed by 0 bases and J by 7 bases, leaving 18 bases between them. This CDR3 is built from 16 residues. The CDR3 DNA sequence: TGCGCCAGCAGCCAAGAGCTCGGGGGGCTAGGAGGTGGCTACACCTTC. It encodes CASSQELGGLGGGYTF.

This clone appeared many times. The chain combines TRBV6-6 with TRBJ1-1; the D is unclear. This CDR3 is 11 amino acids long. CDR1 is MNHNY, CDR2 SVGAGI, per germline (reference sequence). Trimming removed 4 bases at V and 8 bases at J, with 8 bases between. The CDR3 loop reads CASSLYSEAFF. The CDR3 DNA follows: TGTGCCAGCAGTTTGTACAGCGAAGCTTTCTTT.